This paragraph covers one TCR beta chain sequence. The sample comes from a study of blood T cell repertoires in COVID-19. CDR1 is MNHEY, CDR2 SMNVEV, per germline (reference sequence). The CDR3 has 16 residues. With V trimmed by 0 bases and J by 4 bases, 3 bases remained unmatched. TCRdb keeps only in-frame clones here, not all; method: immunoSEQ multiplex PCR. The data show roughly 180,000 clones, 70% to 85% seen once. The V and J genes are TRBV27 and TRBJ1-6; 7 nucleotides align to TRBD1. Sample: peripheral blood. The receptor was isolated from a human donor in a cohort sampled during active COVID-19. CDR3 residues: CASSLSTGTYNSPLHF. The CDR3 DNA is TGTGCCAGCAGTTTATCGACAGGGACTTATAATTCACCCCTCCACTTT.